The 21 T cell receptor beta chains below come from one sample, sequenced in a study of somatic mutations in cytotoxic T cells in rheumatoid arthritis. Some clones are missing from TCRdb's copy, which holds only in-frame ones; the method was immunoSEQ multiplex PCR. The sample lists some 14,000 clones; 65% to 80% were seen once. Sequencing used CD8+ T cells sorted from blood. These receptors were taken from an adult with rheumatoid arthritis.

This chain links TRBV7-2 with TRBJ1-2; no firm D call. The germline gives CDR1 SGHTA, CDR2 FQGNSA. There are 13 residues in the CDR3. V dropped 2 bases and J dropped 10 bases, with 14 bases sitting between them. The CDR3 DNA is TGTGCCAGCAGCTTACCCACCCTGGGTTCCTACACCTTC. Residues: CASSLPTLGSYTF.

This clone was seen just once. The rearrangement joins TRBV18 to TRBJ2-3; 15 bases line up with TRBD2. The CDR3 contains 20 residues. In germline, CDR1 is KGHSH, CDR2 LQKENI. Trimming at V came to 3 bases and at J to 3 bases, leaving 13 bases not matched to a gene. CDR3 residues: CASSPGLAGGPQDNTDTQYF. In nucleotides, the CDR3 is TGTGCCAGCTCACCTGGACTAGCGGGGGGGCCGCAGGATAATACAGATACGCAGTATTTT.

This chain's CDR3 is CASSNGQGTLYEQYF. The CDR3 nucleotides are TGCGCCAGCAGCAACGGACAGGGCACCCTCTACGAGCAGTACTTC. The chain couples TRBV5-1 to TRBJ2-7; TRBD1 matches at 8 bases. Germline V gene data show CDR1 as SGHRS and CDR2 as YFSETQ. The length of the CDR3 is 15 residues. Trimming cost V 4 bases and J 3 bases; bases outside gene matches: 9.

The V gene is TRBV25-1, the J gene TRBJ1-2, with D unresolved. The germline CDR1 and CDR2 sequences are MGHDK and SYGVNS. CDR3 length: 12 residues. Trimming took 3 bases from V and 4 from J, leaving 6 bases between them. CDR3 coding DNA: TGTGCCAGCAGTGAGTACTCCTATGGCTACACCTTC. Translating it yields CASSEYSYGYTF.

The chain employs TRBV7-2 and TRBJ1-2; maybe TRBD1 (5 bases). This CDR3 has 17 residues. V lost 4 bases to trimming and J lost 0 bases, with 18 bases between them. The germline CDR1 and CDR2 sequences are SGHTA and FQGNSA. DNA of the CDR3: TGTGCCAGCAGCTCTGGGACTATCGGGGGAGCTAACTATGGCTACACCTTC. Its translation: CASSSGTIGGANYGYTF.

The table lists this clone with a count of one. This rearrangement joins TRBV7-9 to TRBJ1-6; unclear D gene. The CDR3 consists of 14 residues. The germline V and J ends were trimmed by 1 base and 5 bases, with 6 bases remaining between them. CDR1 SEHNR and CDR2 FQNEAQ come from the germline V gene (reference sequence). CDR3 sequence: CASSLGRNNSPLHF. The CDR3 DNA is TGTGCCAGCAGCTTAGGGCGGAATAATTCACCCCTCCACTTT.

V and J are TRBV19 and TRBJ1-1; D unclear. The germline CDR1 and CDR2 sequences are LNHDA and SQIVND (reference sequence). Trimming took 3 bases from V and 0 from J, leaving 5 bases between them. The CDR3 covers 13 residues. This CDR3 reads CASSISLNTEAFF. CDR3 in DNA: TGTGCCAGTAGTATCAGCCTGAACACTGAAGCTTTCTTT.

This chain joins TRBV7-9 and TRBJ2-2; TRBD2 might be the D (6 bases). The germline CDR1 and CDR2 sequences are SEHNR and FQNEAQ (reference sequence). V lost 5 bases and J lost 3, with 16 bases in between. CDR3 length: 16 residues. The CDR3 loop reads CASSPPGGVDTGELFF. DNA for the CDR3: TGTGCCAGCAGCCCCCCGGGCGGGGTAGACACCGGGGAGCTGTTTTTT.

The rearrangement joins TRBV7-9 to TRBJ2-3; 12 nucleotides agree with TRBD2. Germline CDR1 SEHNR, CDR2 FQNEAQ (reference sequence). J lost 6 bases, V lost 5 bases, and 9 bases had no gene match. CDR3 length: 16 amino acids. The CDR3 DNA reads as TGTGCCAGCAGCGATCTCCTAGCGGGGGGGCCTGATACGCAGTATTTT. Amino acid sequence: CASSDLLAGGPDTQYF. The whole variable domain, remainder taken from reference TRBV7-9 and TRBJ2-3, is DTGVSQNPRHKITKRGQNVTFRCDPISEHNRLYWYRQTLGQGPEFLTYFQNEAQLEKSRLLSDRFSAERPKGSFSTLEIQRTEQGDSAMYLCASSDLLAGGPDTQYFGPGTRLTVL.

This clone was observed a few times. The chain has TRBV4-1 and TRBJ2-7, with a possible D match to TRBD1 (5 bases). With 4 bases removed from V and 3 bases from J, the gap between germline ends came to 13 bases. Germline CDR1 and CDR2: MGHRA and YSYEKL. There are 14 residues in the CDR3. CDR3 sequence (DNA): TGCGCCAGCAGCCCCCACAGGCACAACTACGAGCAGTACTTC. Protein product: CASSPHRHNYEQYF.

The chain couples TRBV10-1 to TRBJ2-7, with 8 bases lining up with TRBD2. CDR1 is WNHNN and CDR2 is SYGVQD in the germline V gene (reference sequence). This CDR3 has 15 residues. After removal of 0 bases from V and 4 bases from J, the junction contained 5 bases not matched to a gene. In nucleotides, the CDR3 is TGCGCCAGCAGTGAGTCGAGCGGGAGCTCGTACGAGCAGTACTTC. It is translated as CASSESSGSSYEQYF.

This chain uses TRBV6-4 with TRBJ2-7, with 9 nucleotides matching TRBD1. This CDR3 has 15 residues. Looked up from germline, CDR1 is MRHNA and CDR2 is SNTAGT. With 3 bases clipped from V and 4 bases from J, the junction kept 7 bases outside the gene matches. In DNA, the CDR3 is TGTGCCAGCAGTGAAGGACAGGGGTCTTGGTACGAGCAGTACTTC. Translated, it gives CASSEGQGSWYEQYF.

This clone was seen just once. The rearrangement links TRBV15 to TRBJ2-2, with no clear D. The CDR3 runs to 14 residues. The germline CDR1 and CDR2 sequences are LNHNV and YYDKDF (reference sequence). The V gene lost 3 bases and the J gene lost 7 bases, with 12 bases spanning the gap. The CDR3, as DNA: TGTGCCACCAGCAGGACTCGAGGTGGCGGGGAGCTGTTTTTT. Translated: CATSRTRGGGELFF. Drawing the rest from reference TRBV15 and TRBJ2-2, the complete variable domain is DAMVIQNPRYQVTQFGKPVTLSCSQTLNHNVMYWYQQKSSQAPKLLFHYYDKDFNNEADTPDNFQSRRPNTSFCFLDIRSPGLGDTAMYLCATSRTRGGGELFFGEGSRLTVL.

The chain employs TRBV19 and TRBJ2-7, with D uncertain. This CDR3 region has 16 residues. The V and J ends lost 4 bases and 3 bases respectively, with 19 bases between them. Germline V gene lookup returns CDR1 LNHDA and CDR2 SQIVND (reference sequence). CDR3 sequence reads: CASSSRTEFTDYEQYF. The CDR3 region has the DNA TGTGCCAGTAGTAGTAGAACAGAATTTACCGACTACGAGCAGTACTTC.

The chain joins TRBV4-1 to TRBJ2-5; D is unresolved. The V end lost 0 bases, the J end lost 5 bases, and 4 bases lay between the germline ends. Germline loops: CDR1 MGHRA, CDR2 YSYEKL. This CDR3 contains 12 residues. CDR3 sequence: CASSQDRETQYF. The CDR3 nucleotides read TGCGCCAGCAGCCAAGATCGGGAGACCCAGTACTTC.

By share, this clone ranks as medium-sized (0.01 to 0.1%). The chain joins TRBV27 to TRBJ2-7; the D gene is possibly TRBD1 (6 bases). The germline V gene encodes CDR1 MNHEY and CDR2 SMNVEV (reference sequence). The CDR3 extends over 12 amino acids. Trimming stripped 8 bases from V and 3 bases from J, with 11 bases between. CDR3 coding DNA: TGTGCCAGCGGGACACGTGGCTACGAGCAGTACTTC. Protein sequence: CASGTRGYEQYF.

This chain uses TRBV19 with TRBJ1-5, with TRBD1 as a possible D gene (5 bases). Germline CDR1 and CDR2: LNHDA and SQIVND (reference sequence). The CDR3 loop spans 16 amino acids. Trimming stripped 3 bases from V and 2 bases from J, with 14 bases between. CDR3 in amino acids: CASSIMGGGGNQPQHF. For the CDR3, the DNA is TGTGCCAGTAGTATTATGGGGGGTGGGGGCAATCAGCCCCAGCATTTT. Together with reference TRBV19 and TRBJ1-5, the CDR3 gives the full variable domain: DGGITQSPKYLFRKEGQNVTLSCEQNLNHDAMYWYRQDPGQGLRLIYYSQIVNDFQKGDIAEGYSVSREKKESFPLTVTSAQKNPTAFYLCASSIMGGGGNQPQHFGDGTRLSIL.

The chain employs TRBV4-2 and TRBJ2-7, with D hard to call. V gave up 1 base and J gave up 0 bases, with 7 bases separating them. This CDR3 region has 14 residues. Germline assignment: CDR1 LGHNA and CDR2 YNFKEQ. CDR3 sequence reads: CASSQGRTSYEQYF. The CDR3 bases are TGTGCCAGCAGCCAAGGTAGGACCTCCTACGAGCAGTACTTC.

Note on this clone: The same CDR3 arises from other DNA sequences in this sample as well. The chain joins TRBV11-2 to TRBJ1-1; D unclear. The CDR3 length is 11 residues. CDR1 is SGHAT, CDR2 FQNNGV, per germline. V lost 1 base, J lost 8 bases, and 5 bases lay in between. CDR3 amino acids: CASSLVAEAFF. The CDR3 DNA reads TGTGCCAGCAGCTTAGTGGCCGAAGCTTTCTTT.

The V gene is TRBV6-1, the J gene TRBJ2-7; D gene uncertain. Germline V gene lookup returns CDR1 MNHNS and CDR2 SASEGT. CDR3 length: 13 residues. Trimming pared 2 bases from V and 3 bases from J, leaving 8 bases between. The DNA for the CDR3 is TGTGCCAGCAGTGAACTATGGGGCTACGAGCAGTACTTC. As protein: CASSELWGYEQYF.

This rearrangement joins TRBV4-1 to TRBJ2-1; 9 nucleotides agree with TRBD1. The CDR3 is 15 residues long. CDR1 and CDR2 (germline): MGHRA, YSYEKL. After removal of 4 bases from V and 5 bases from J, the junction contained 6 bases not matched to a gene. The CDR3: CASSRGTGRNNEQFF. The CDR3 DNA sequence: TGCGCCAGCAGCCGAGGGACAGGGAGGAACAATGAGCAGTTCTTC.